These 5 T cell receptor beta chains share one sample of origin, sequenced in a study of control samples from healthy donors and cancer patients. Assay used: immunoSEQ multiplex PCR; TCRdb lists only in-frame clones, some missing. The sample consists of about 84,000 clones, 65% to 90% of them appearing once. Sequenced sample: PBMCs. These receptors were taken from a man aged 55-75 years with head and neck cancer.

J is TRBJ2-6 and V is TRBV27, with D maybe TRBD2 (5 bases). V was cut by 3 bases and J by 0 bases, with 12 bases left in between. Per the germline V gene, CDR1 is MNHEY and CDR2 is SMNVEV (reference sequence). The CDR3 spans 17 residues. CDR3 DNA sequence: TGTGCCAGCAGTTTTCGGGTAGCGCTCTCTGGGGCCAACGTCCTGACTTTC. Translated: CASSFRVALSGANVLTF.

This clone was seen more than once but under ten times. The rearrangement uses TRBV21-1 and TRBJ1-5. TRBV21-1 is an annotated pseudogene. The CDR3 has 15 residues. In nucleotides, the CDR3 is TGTGCCAGCACCACGGGGGGACTTAGCAATCAGCCCCAGCATTTT. Translated, it gives CASTTGGLSNQPQHF.

The chain employs TRBV7-9 and TRBJ2-7; weak D call: TRBD2 (6 bases). The CDR3 sequence is 17 residues long. Germline-derived CDR1 and CDR2 are SEHNR and FQNEAQ (reference sequence). V lost 1 base, J lost 4 bases, and 20 bases lay in between. CDR3 DNA sequence: TGTGCCAGCAGCTTAGTCTCCGGGACTCTAGCGCCGTACGAGCAGTACTTC. Protein product: CASSLVSGTLAPYEQYF.

The chain joins TRBV6-1 to TRBJ2-1; D is undetermined. Trimming took 2 bases from V and 0 from J, leaving 8 bases between them. The length of the CDR3 is 15 residues. Germline-derived CDR1 and CDR2 are MNHNS and SASEGT. DNA for the CDR3: TGTGCCAGCAGTGAAATGAGGAACTCCTACAATGAGCAGTTCTTC. The encoded protein is CASSEMRNSYNEQFF.

As for this clone: This specimen includes other DNA sequences encoding the same CDR3. The chain carries TRBV19 and TRBJ1-6; maybe TRBD1 (6 bases). Trimming took off 9 bases at V and 1 base at J, with 22 bases between the two ends. Germline V gene lookup returns CDR1 LNHDA and CDR2 SQIVND (reference sequence). CDR3 size: 18 residues. The CDR3 sequence: CARGGEGGYRSYNSPLHF. The CDR3 region has the DNA TGTGCCAGGGGGGGAGAGGGGGGGTATCGGTCCTATAATTCACCCCTCCACTTT.